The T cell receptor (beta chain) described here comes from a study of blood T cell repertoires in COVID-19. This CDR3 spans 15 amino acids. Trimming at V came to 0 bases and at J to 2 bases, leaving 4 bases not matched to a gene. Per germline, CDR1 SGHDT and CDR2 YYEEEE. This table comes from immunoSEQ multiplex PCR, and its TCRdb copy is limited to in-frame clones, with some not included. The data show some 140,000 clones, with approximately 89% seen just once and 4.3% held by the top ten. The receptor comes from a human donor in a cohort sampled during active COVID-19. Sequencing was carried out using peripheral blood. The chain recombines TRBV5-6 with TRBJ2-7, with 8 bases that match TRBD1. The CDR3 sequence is CASSLADREAYEQYF. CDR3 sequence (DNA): TGTGCCAGCAGCTTGGCGGACAGGGAAGCCTACGAGCAGTACTTC.